The sequence of this T cell receptor beta chain was determined in a study of CD8+CD57+ T cells in acquired aplastic anemia. Genomic DNA constituted the template upon which TCR beta VDJ and CDR3 profiling was performed. MiXCR was run by TCRdb on the reads, yielding one entry per CDR3 protein. The sample includes about 110,000 distinct CDR3 sequences, 40% to 65% seen only once; the top ten take roughly 34%. Comments on this clonotype: Because the CDR3's place on the DNA is in doubt, the DNA is left out and the CDR3 is given as listed by TCRdb.

Counting both end residues, the CDR3 totals 13 amino acids. The germline gives CDR1 SQVTM, CDR2 ANQGSEA. The chain uses TRBV29-1 and TRBJ1-2; TRBD1, as called in the table, went unchecked against the DNA. The sequencing sample was made of sorted CD4+, CD8+, or CD8+CD57+ T cells (not recorded which) from PBMCs. The source of this sequence is a human donor in good health, serving as a control. The chain's CDR3 is CSALDRLNYGCTF.